This T cell receptor (beta chain) emerged from a study of cytomegalovirus exposure and HLA in healthy donors. Study-wide points: Presence/absence analysis assumed near-uniform sequencing depth across donors. Most TCR beta V segments were productive about 90% or about 30% of the time in an earlier analysis. Listed as cytomegalovirus-associated were 150 or so TCR beta chains.

The CDR3 totals 13 residues. V trimming: 6 bases; J trimming: 4 bases; junction bases outside the gene matches: 2. Germline CDR1 LNHDA, CDR2 SQIVND (reference sequence). The PCR made use of 60 Vbeta and 13 Jbeta primers. Produced via immunoSEQ multiplex PCR; TCRdb's table is partial and in-frame only. The sample includes more than 95,000 clones, over 75% of them seen just once. As concerns this clone: Its antigen is undetermined.

The chain joins TRBV19 to TRBJ1-4, with 7 bases fitting TRBD1. This receptor was obtained from a woman between 18 and 30 years old in good health and CMV-seropositive. Sequenced material: PBMCs. The CDR3 is CASRGQLNEKLFF. CDR3 in DNA: TGTGCCAGTAGGGGACAGCTTAATGAAAAACTGTTTTTT.